Listed below are T cell receptor beta chains from one sample, sequenced in a study of OX40 agonist ivuxolimab in advanced cancers. Libraries were prepared by immunoSEQ multiplex PCR; TCRdb keeps only in-frame clonotypes and omits some of them. The sample gives 22,000 or so clones, 78% of which show up once; less than 20% is in the top ten. The specimen was CD4+ or CD8+ T cells sorted from blood, collected in a trial of the OX40 agonist ivuxolimab. All receptors come from an adult with an advanced solid tumor such as melanoma, head and neck, liver or kidney cancer. Each CDR3 is given with its conserved first and last residue. D genes are given only for firm matches. The size of a clone is reported for some rows only, either as once, few or many, or as a class for expanded clones.

V gene	clone size	J gene	D gene	CDR3 protein	CDR3 DNA
TRBV7-6	once	TRBJ2-1	TRBD2	CASSQISGSSYNEQFF	TGTGCCAGCAGTCAGATTAGCGGGAGTTCCTACAATGAGCAGTTCTTC
TRBV5-4	once	TRBJ2-1	TRBD2	CASYPAGGNEQFF	TGTGCCAGCTACCCAGCGGGGGGCAATGAGCAGTTCTTC
TRBV4-2	few	TRBJ2-3	-	CASSQGSTDTQYF	TGTGCCAGCAGCCAAGGGAGCACAGATACGCAGTATTTT
TRBV5-1	-	TRBJ2-7	-	CASSQVRDGTYEQYF	TGCGCCAGCAGCCAGGTCCGGGACGGCACCTACGAGCAGTACTTC
TRBV19	-	TRBJ2-5	TRBD2	CASSIASGGPRETQYF	TGTGCCAGTAGTATAGCTAGCGGGGGGCCGAGGGAGACCCAGTACTTC
TRBV7-2	-	TRBJ1-5	-	CASSQGYSNQPQHF	TGTGCCAGCAGCCAAGGCTACAGCAATCAGCCCCAGCATTTT
TRBV13	-	TRBJ2-4	-	CASSLGPDQYF	TGTGCCAGCAGCTTAGGGCCGGATCAGTACTTC
TRBV7-2	-	TRBJ2-1	TRBD2	CASSLRTSGGYNEQFF	TGTGCCAGCAGCTTACGGACTAGCGGGGGGTACAATGAGCAGTTCTTC
TRBV9	-	TRBJ1-2	-	CASSVAAQGDGYTF	TGTGCCAGCAGCGTAGCCGCCCAGGGCGATGGCTACACCTTC
TRBV6-1	-	TRBJ1-2	-	CASSDRTGIYGYTF	TGTGCCAGCAGTGATCGGACGGGAATCTATGGCTACACCTTC
TRBV4-3	-	TRBJ1-2	-	CASSQEAGRNYGYTF	TGCGCCAGCAGCCAAGAGGCAGGGAGGAACTATGGCTACACCTTC
TRBV10-3	-	TRBJ2-3	-	CAISDSLKTDTQYF	TGTGCCATCAGTGACAGTCTCAAAACAGATACGCAGTATTTT
TRBV21-1	-	TRBJ1-5	-	CASSKDSRPVHSNQPQHF	TGTGCCAGCAGCAAGGACTCAAGGCCAGTTCATAGCAATCAGCCCCAGCATTTT
TRBV4-2	-	TRBJ2-7	TRBD2	CASSQVPPSSGRAGEQYF	TGTGCCAGCAGCCAAGTCCCCCCCTCTAGCGGGAGGGCGGGGGAGCAGTACTTC
TRBV2	-	TRBJ1-2	-	CASSAVDGYTF	TGTGCCAGCAGTGCCGTGGATGGCTACACCTTC
TRBV10-1	few	TRBJ2-5	-	CASSDNSSDLYQETQYF	TGCGCCAGCAGTGACAACTCTAGCGATCTTTACCAAGAGACCCAGTACTTC
TRBV6-6	-	TRBJ2-3	TRBD1	CASSSRQGADTDTQYF	TGTGCCAGCAGTTCCAGACAGGGGGCAGACACAGATACGCAGTATTTT
TRBV4-3	once	TRBJ2-3	-	CARGEERRAISDTQYF	TGCGCCAGGGGGGAAGAGAGACGGGCCATCTCAGATACGCAGTATTTT
TRBV27	-	TRBJ1-4	TRBD1	CATLTGTAQEKLFF	TGTGCTACCTTAACCGGGACAGCCCAAGAAAAACTGTTTTTT
TRBV30	-	TRBJ2-1	-	CAWSARAWDSRRSSYNEQFF	TGTGCCTGGAGTGCTAGGGCCTGGGACTCCCGACGCTCCTCCTACAATGAGCAGTTCTTC
TRBV21-1	-	TRBJ1-3	-	CASKGTARAGNTIYF	TGTGCCAGCAAGGGGACGGCGAGAGCTGGAAACACCATATATTTT
TRBV6-1	-	TRBJ1-2	-	CASSEVSYYGYTF	TGTGCCAGCAGTGAAGTCTCATACTATGGCTACACCTTC
TRBV2	-	TRBJ1-3	TRBD1	CASTREGASGNTIYF	TGTGCCAGCACCCGCGAGGGGGCTAGCGGAAACACCATATATTTT
TRBV10-3	-	TRBJ2-3	-	CAILGQGADTQYF	TGTGCCATCTTAGGACAAGGGGCAGATACGCAGTATTTT
TRBV4-3	-	TRBJ2-7	TRBD1	CASSIRDRDGEQYF	TGCGCCAGCAGCATCCGGGACAGGGATGGCGAGCAGTACTTC
TRBV19	-	TRBJ2-3	-	CASSIVDTQYF	TGTGCCAGTAGTATAGTAGATACGCAGTATTTT
TRBV11-2	few	TRBJ2-5	-	CASRRDGSIETQYF	TGTGCCAGCCGGCGGGACGGGAGCATAGAGACCCAGTACTTC
TRBV7-2	once	TRBJ2-7	TRBD2	CASSLDRTSLYEQYF	TGTGCCAGCAGCTTAGATCGGACTAGTCTCTACGAGCAGTACTTC
TRBV10-3	-	TRBJ2-3	-	CAISKSQNTDTQYF	TGTGCCATCAGCAAGTCTCAAAACACAGATACGCAGTATTTT
TRBV5-5	-	TRBJ2-7	-	CASSLRDLNRYEQYF	TGTGCCAGCAGCCTCCGGGACCTAAATCGATACGAGCAGTACTTC
TRBV19	once	TRBJ2-7	-	CASRRKGADEQYF	TGTGCCAGTAGAAGGAAAGGGGCCGACGAGCAGTACTTC